These T cell receptor beta chains were read from a single sample in a study of CD8 T cells in Susac syndrome. TCRdb reprocessed the immunoSEQ multiplex PCR reads via MiXCR and lists one record per CDR3 protein. The table shows around 200,000 distinct CDR3 sequences, with approximately 90% occurring only once. Sequenced sample: CD8+ T cells from PBMCs. The receptors derive from a human donor with multiple sclerosis. Both conserved end residues are part of each CDR3. A D gene is named only where the DNA matches it firmly. Part of the rows lack a size; the others show once, few, many or a class for expanded clones.

-	TRBV20-1	TRBJ1-2	-	TGCAGTGCTCACACAGGGACGGTGGCAGGCTACACCTTC	CSAHTGTVAGYTF
TRBD1	TRBV11-2	TRBJ2-2	-	TGTGCCAGCAGACAGGGGGACGGGGAGCTGTTTTTT	CASRQGDGELFF
-	TRBV30	TRBJ2-2	-	TGTGCCTGGGGTAGGGACACCGGGGAGCTGTTTTTT	CAWGRDTGELFF
-	TRBV4-2	TRBJ2-4	-	TGTGCCAGCAGCCAAGAGAAGGGGGAGAGGCCCTCGAACTTC	CASSQEKGERPSNF
-	TRBV19	TRBJ2-1	-	TGTGCCAGTGAGCCTGGGACCCCCTACAATGAGCAGTTCTTC	CASEPGTPYNEQFF
-	TRBV7-9	TRBJ1-1	-	TGTGCCAGCAGCTCCCTCAAGAGCCAGAGCATGAACACTGAAGCTTTCTTT	CASSSLKSQSMNTEAFF
-	TRBV9	TRBJ1-1	-	TGTGCCAGCAGCGTAGACTTCAACACTGAAGCTTTCTTT	CASSVDFNTEAFF
-	TRBV9	TRBJ1-4	-	TGTGCCAGCAGCCTTGAGGGAACAACTAATGAAAAACTGTTTTTT	CASSLEGTTNEKLFF
-	TRBV9	TRBJ1-2	-	TGTGCCAGCAGCGCGTGGGACACCGCTAACTATGGCTACACCTTC	CASSAWDTANYGYTF
-	TRBV27	TRBJ2-1	-	TGTGCCAGCAGTTCCATCAGGTCTAAAACCCGTGGTGAGCAGTTCTTC	CASSSIRSKTRGEQFF
-	TRBV18	TRBJ1-2	-	TGTGCCAGCTCACCACGACAGTTCTATGGCTACACCTTC	CASSPRQFYGYTF
-	TRBV13	TRBJ2-3	once	TGTGCCAGCAGCTTGGGACGGACCCAAAATACGCAGTATTTT	CASSLGRTQNTQYF
-	TRBV7-8	TRBJ2-2	once	TGTGCCAGCAGCTTAAGCGGCTGGGGGAACACCGGGGAGCTGTTTTTT	CASSLSGWGNTGELFF
-	TRBV20-1	TRBJ2-7	-	TGCAGTGCCCCGACCCCCTACGAGCAGTACTTC	CSAPTPYEQYF
-	TRBV12-3/TRBV12-4	TRBJ2-7	few	TGTGCCAGCCGATTAAACGGTGCTTACGAGCAGTACTTC	CASRLNGAYEQYF
TRBD1	TRBV13	TRBJ1-2	-	TGTGCCAGCAGCCCCCCGGGACAGGGGCTGGATGGCTACGCCTTC	CASSPPGQGLDGYAF
-	TRBV30	TRBJ1-1	-	TGTGCCTGGAGTCTTTTAAGGGAAACTGAAGCTTTCTTT	CAWSLLRETEAFF
-	TRBV19	TRBJ1-1	-	TGTGCCAGTAGTATCGGCCTCCAGAACACTGAAGCTTTCTTT	CASSIGLQNTEAFF
-	TRBV7-9	TRBJ2-3	-	TGTGCCAGCAGCTTAGATGACAGCACAGATACGCAGTATTTT	CASSLDDSTDTQYF
TRBD2	TRBV7-3	TRBJ2-2	-	TGTGCCAGCAGCTTTAGGAGCGGGGAGGCCTGGAACACCGGGGAGCTGTTTTTT	CASSFRSGEAWNTGELFF
-	TRBV7-9	TRBJ2-1	-	TGTGCCAGCAGCTTACAAGGGGTCCATGAGCAGTTCTTC	CASSLQGVHEQFF
-	TRBV19	TRBJ1-5	-	TGTGCCAGTAGTCCGGGGATTATAGTGTTCGGGGGTCAGCCCCAGCATTTT	CASSPGIIVFGGQPQHF
-	TRBV6-1	TRBJ2-5	-	TGTGCCAGCAGTCCCCAACCGGAGTTTCCCCCAGAGACCCAGTACTTC	CASSPQPEFPPETQYF
TRBD1	TRBV20-1	TRBJ2-1	-	TGCAGTGCTAGAGATTGGGACAGCTACTACAATGAGCAGTTCTTC	CSARDWDSYYNEQFF
-	TRBV4-2	TRBJ2-6	-	TGTGCCAGCAGCCATACGACGGACTCTGGGGCCAACGTCCTGACTTTC	CASSHTTDSGANVLTF
-	TRBV19	TRBJ1-6	-	TGTGCCAGTAGCCCCCTTCGGTCACCCCTCCACTTT	CASSPLRSPLHF
-	TRBV15	TRBJ1-4	once	TGTGCCACCAGCAGAGCCGGGGAGTCTCCTGCAAAACTGTTTTTT	CATSRAGESPAKLFF
-	TRBV13	TRBJ1-2	-	TGTGCCAGCAGCTTAGGTTCCAGGGCAAGAAATGGCTACACCTTC	CASSLGSRARNGYTF
TRBD1	TRBV5-1	TRBJ2-2	-	TGCGCCAGCAGCCCGACCGGGACAGTGAACACCGGGGAGCTGTTTTTT	CASSPTGTVNTGELFF
TRBD2	TRBV30	TRBJ2-1	-	TGTGCCTGGAGCCCTCCCGGGACTAGCGGGGGGGAGCAGTTCTTC	CAWSPPGTSGGEQFF
TRBD2	TRBV6-4	TRBJ2-1	-	TGTGCCAGCAGTGACAAGGCGGGAGAGGGCAATGAGCAGTTCTTC	CASSDKAGEGNEQFF
TRBD1	TRBV4-1	TRBJ2-4	once	TGCGCCAGCAGCCAAGATGGAAAGTCTTACAGGGGGCTAGCCAAAAACATTCAGTACTTC	CASSQDGKSYRGLAKNIQYF
-	TRBV2	TRBJ1-6	-	TGTGCCAGCAGTGAGGGCCGACAGAATTCACCCCTCCACTTT	CASSEGRQNSPLHF
TRBD1	TRBV12-5	TRBJ1-2	-	TGTGCTAGTGGTTTGACCTGGGACAGTCCCAACTATGGCTACACCTTC	CASGLTWDSPNYGYTF
-	TRBV12-3/TRBV12-4	TRBJ2-3	-	TGTGCCAGCAGTCTCCGGGACCCGACGACAGATACGCAGTATTTT	CASSLRDPTTDTQYF
-	TRBV7-9	TRBJ2-1	-	TGTGCCAGCGCGGAGGGGGGCAATGAGCAGTTCTTC	CASAEGGNEQFF
-	TRBV6-2/TRBV6-3	TRBJ1-1	once	TGTGCCAGCAGACAGGCTCTTCTTATGAACACTGAAGCTTTCTTT	CASRQALLMNTEAFF
-	TRBV5-4	TRBJ2-5	-	TGTGCCAGCAGAGCAGGGTCCGAGACCCAGTACTTC	CASRAGSETQYF